This T cell receptor beta chain is from a study of cytomegalovirus exposure and HLA in healthy donors. Broader study findings: Most TCR sequences were uncommon, yet certain public TCRs appeared in many donors.

V gave up 0 bases and J gave up 6 bases, with 12 bases separating them. Germline V lookup: CDR1 KGHSH, CDR2 LQKENI. This CDR3 is 15 amino acids long. Both 60 Vbeta primers and 13 Jbeta primers went into the PCR. Source study methods: Later reanalysis found tens of millions of unique TCR beta chains, roughly 10 million of them shared. The assay was immunoSEQ multiplex PCR, and TCRdb's table has in-frame clones only and misses some. V, J and clone size were drawn from that table, and D and trimming were deduced from the DNA. There are roughly 140,000 clones in the sample; approximately 9% occur only once, and 1.8% lies in the top ten. Unrecorded immune exposures were likely, despite nominal health at sampling. This clone was observed a few times. Antigen specificity is unknown.

The TCR sequence derives from a male donor in good health and CMV-seronegative. The sample consisted of PBMCs. The chain is built from TRBV18 and TRBJ1-5, with D possibly TRBD1 on 5 matching bases. CDR3 sequence (DNA): TGTGCCAGCTCACCACCGGGGGGAGGCGGTCAGCCCCAGCATTTT. As protein: CASSPPGGGGQPQHF. Based on the CDR3 plus reference TRBV18 and TRBJ1-5, the full variable domain is NAGVMQNPRHLVRRRGQEARLRCSPMKGHSHVYWYRQLPEEGLKFMVYLQKENIIDESGMPKERFSAEFPKEGPSILRIQQVVRGDSAAYFCASSPPGGGGQPQHFGDGTRLSIL.